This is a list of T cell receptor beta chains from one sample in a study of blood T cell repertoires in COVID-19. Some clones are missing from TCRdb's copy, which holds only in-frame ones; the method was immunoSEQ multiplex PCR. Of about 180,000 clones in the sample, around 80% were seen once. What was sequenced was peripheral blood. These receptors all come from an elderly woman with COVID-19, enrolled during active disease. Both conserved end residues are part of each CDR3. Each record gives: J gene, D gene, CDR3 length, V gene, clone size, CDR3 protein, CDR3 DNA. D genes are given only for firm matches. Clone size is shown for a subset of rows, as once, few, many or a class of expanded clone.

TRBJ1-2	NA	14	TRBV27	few	CASSLWAGVDGYTF	TGTGCCAGCAGTTTATGGGCAGGGGTAGATGGCTACACCTTC
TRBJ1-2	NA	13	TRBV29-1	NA	CSVEFLFSYGYTF	TGCAGCGTTGAATTTTTGTTTAGTTATGGCTACACCTTC
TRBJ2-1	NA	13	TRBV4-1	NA	CASSQGFYSNQFF	TGCGCCAGCAGCCAAGGATTCTACAGCAACCAGTTCTTC
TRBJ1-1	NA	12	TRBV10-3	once	CAIRGGNTEAFF	TGTGCCATCAGGGGAGGAAACACTGAAGCTTTCTTT
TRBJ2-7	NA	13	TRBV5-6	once	CASSLGLASEQYF	TGTGCCAGCAGCTTAGGATTAGCTAGCGAGCAGTACTTC
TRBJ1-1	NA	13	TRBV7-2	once	CASSLVHMAEAFF	TGTGCCAGCAGCTTAGTACACATGGCTGAAGCTTTCTTT
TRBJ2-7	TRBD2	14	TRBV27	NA	CASRRSGRNYEQYF	TGTGCCAGCAGGCGAAGCGGGAGAAATTACGAGCAGTACTTC
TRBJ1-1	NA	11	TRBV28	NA	CASKTNTEAFF	TGTGCCAGCAAAACAAACACTGAAGCTTTCTTT
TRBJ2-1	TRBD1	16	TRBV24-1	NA	CATSLGGGFSYNEQFF	TGTGCCACCAGTTTAGGGGGCGGGTTCTCCTACAATGAGCAGTTCTTC
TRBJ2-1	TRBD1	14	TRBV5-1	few	CASSGQGAWGEQFF	TGCGCCAGCAGCGGTCAGGGGGCATGGGGCGAGCAGTTCTTC
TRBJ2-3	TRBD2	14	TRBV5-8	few	CASSSGTSPDTQYF	TGTGCCAGCAGCTCCGGGACTAGCCCAGATACGCAGTATTTT
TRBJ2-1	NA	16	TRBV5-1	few	CASSPGGHSSYNEQFF	TGCGCCAGCAGCCCCGGCGGACATAGCTCCTACAATGAGCAGTTCTTC
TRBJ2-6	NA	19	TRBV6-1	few	CASSAGRGALFSGANVLTF	TGTGCCAGCAGTGCCGGCAGGGGCGCCTTGTTTTCTGGGGCCAACGTCCTGACTTTC
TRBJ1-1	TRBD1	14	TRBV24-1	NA	CATTKRQGAGEAFF	TGTGCCACCACCAAACGACAGGGGGCAGGGGAAGCTTTCTTT
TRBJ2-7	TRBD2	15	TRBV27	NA	CASSPGLAGVGEQYF	TGTGCCAGCAGCCCAGGACTAGCGGGAGTCGGCGAGCAGTACTTC
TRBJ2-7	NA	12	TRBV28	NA	CASSQGGVLQYF	TGTGCCAGCAGCCAAGGAGGAGTCCTGCAGTACTTC
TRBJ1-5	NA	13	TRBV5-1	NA	CASSLQGPQPQHF	TGCGCCAGCAGCTTACAGGGCCCTCAGCCCCAGCATTTT
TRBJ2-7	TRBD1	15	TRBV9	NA	CASSVGGTGSYEQYF	TGTGCCAGCAGCGTAGGAGGGACAGGTTCCTACGAGCAGTACTTC
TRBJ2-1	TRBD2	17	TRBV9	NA	CASSTTSGSFSYNEQFF	TGTGCCAGCAGCACGACTAGCGGGAGTTTCTCCTACAATGAGCAGTTCTTC
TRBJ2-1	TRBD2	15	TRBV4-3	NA	CASSRRGGQGNEQFF	TGCGCCAGCAGCCGTCGGGGGGGCCAAGGGAATGAGCAGTTCTTC
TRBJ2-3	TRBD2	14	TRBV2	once	CATPSGSGADTQYF	TGTGCCACCCCGAGCGGGAGTGGGGCAGATACGCAGTATTTT
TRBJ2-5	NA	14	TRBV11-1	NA	CASSLVLARGTQYF	TGTGCCAGCAGCTTAGTTCTAGCGAGGGGGACCCAGTACTTC
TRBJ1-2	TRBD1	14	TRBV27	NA	CASSTLGQGNGYTF	TGTGCCAGCAGTACTCTGGGACAGGGAAATGGCTACACCTTC
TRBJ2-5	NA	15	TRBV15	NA	CATSRGGRSGETQYF	TGTGCCACCAGCAGAGGAGGCAGATCCGGTGAGACCCAGTACTTC
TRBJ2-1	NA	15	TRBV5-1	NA	CASSSGVSSYNEQFF	TGCGCCAGCAGCTCCGGGGTGAGCTCCTACAATGAGCAGTTCTTC
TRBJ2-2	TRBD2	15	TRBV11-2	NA	CASSLTSGYTGELFF	TGTGCCAGCAGCTTAACTAGCGGATACACCGGGGAGCTGTTTTTT
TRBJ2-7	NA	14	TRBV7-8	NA	CASSLVAGTYEQYF	TGTGCCAGCAGCTTAGTGGCAGGGACCTACGAGCAGTACTTC
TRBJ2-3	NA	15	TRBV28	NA	CASSLSAGRVDTQYF	TGTGCCAGCAGTTTATCCGCGGGGCGGGTAGATACGCAGTATTTT
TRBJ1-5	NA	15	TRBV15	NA	CATSQNAGAGQPQHF	TGTGCCACCAGCCAAAATGCAGGGGCTGGGCAGCCCCAGCATTTT
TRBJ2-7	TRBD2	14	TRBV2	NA	CASSGGLAGDEQYF	TGTGCCAGCAGTGGGGGACTAGCGGGAGACGAGCAGTACTTC
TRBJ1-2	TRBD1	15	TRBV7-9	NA	CASSLGTGVGYGYTF	TGTGCCAGCAGCTTGGGGACAGGGGTGGGCTATGGCTACACCTTC
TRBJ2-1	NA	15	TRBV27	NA	CASSWRQAMYNEQFF	TGTGCCAGCAGTTGGCGACAGGCGATGTACAATGAGCAGTTCTTC
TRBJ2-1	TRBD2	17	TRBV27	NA	CASSGTLTSGAPREQFF	TGTGCCAGCAGTGGAACCTTGACTAGCGGGGCGCCAAGAGAGCAGTTCTTC
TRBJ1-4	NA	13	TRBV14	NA	CASSQRSGEKLFF	TGTGCCAGCAGCCAACGCTCCGGTGAAAAACTGTTTTTT
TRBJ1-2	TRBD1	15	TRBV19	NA	CASSTSDRGWNGYTF	TGTGCCAGTAGTACCTCGGACAGGGGATGGAATGGCTACACCTTC
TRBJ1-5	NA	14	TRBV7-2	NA	CASSLMTGNQPQHF	TGTGCCAGCAGCTTGATGACAGGCAATCAGCCCCAGCATTTT
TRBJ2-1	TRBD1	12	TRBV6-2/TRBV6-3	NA	CASSFRQGGPFF	TGTGCCAGCAGTTTCCGACAGGGCGGTCCGTTCTTC
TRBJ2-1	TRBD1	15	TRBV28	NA	CASSLYSRGLNEQFF	TGTGCCAGCAGTTTATACTCCAGGGGGCTTAATGAGCAGTTCTTC
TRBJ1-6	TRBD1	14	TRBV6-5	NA	CASSTGTGVSPLHF	TGTGCCAGCAGTACTGGGACAGGGGTCTCACCCCTCCACTTT
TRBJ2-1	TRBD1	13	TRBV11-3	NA	CASSFTGGTEQFF	TGTGCCAGCAGCTTCACAGGGGGCACTGAGCAGTTCTTC
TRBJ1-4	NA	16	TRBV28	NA	CASSSQWGATNEKLFF	TGTGCCAGCAGTTCCCAATGGGGGGCAACTAATGAAAAACTGTTTTTT
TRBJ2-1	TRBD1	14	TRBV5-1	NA	CASSLRDRVGEQFF	TGCGCCAGCAGCTTAAGGGACAGGGTGGGTGAGCAGTTCTTC
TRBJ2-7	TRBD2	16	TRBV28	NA	CASSLWSPGTSYEQYF	TGTGCCAGCAGTTTATGGTCTCCCGGGACTAGCTACGAGCAGTACTTC
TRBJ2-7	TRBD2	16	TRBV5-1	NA	CASSLVASGSSYEQYF	TGCGCCAGCAGCTTGGTAGCTAGCGGGAGCTCCTACGAGCAGTACTTC
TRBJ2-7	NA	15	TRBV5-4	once	CASSSGGGAGYEQYF	TGTGCCAGCAGCTCCGGCGGGGGCGCCGGTTACGAGCAGTACTTC